This entry is about one T cell receptor beta chain. This clone came up once. The antigen it binds to is not known. Base-call qualities are not available, and no considerably larger clone is one nucleotide away. The germline V gene encodes CDR1 MGHDK and CDR2 SYGVNS. Including cysteine and phenylalanine, the CDR3 has 16 amino acids. CDR3 DNA is the only sequence kept; it has 48 bases, read in frame from the first base. The germline ends are 21 bases apart after V is trimmed by 8 bases and J by 5 bases. This entry belongs to a study of CD8+ T cells in alopecia areata (dated by TCRdb to the late 2010s). At the level of the whole study: The treated patients took part in an open-label pilot trial in which moderate-to-severe alopecia areata was treated with oral tofacitinib at 5 to 10 mg twice daily. Tofacitinib was given for 6 to 18 months, followed by 6 months of follow-up off drug to assess delayed response and recurrence. To study T cell clonal expansion in alopecia areata, the researchers applied high-throughput TCRbeta sequencing to both the C3H/HeJ mouse model and human patients. Scalp tissue and sorted CD4+ and CD8+ peripheral blood T cells from patchy and totalis/universalis alopecia areata patients and from healthy controls were covered by human TCRbeta sequencing. Patients on tofacitinib were biopsied at baseline and after 4 and 24 weeks of treatment, and several of the patients also had a later scalp biopsy. Scalp clonality was compared across normal scalp (n=4), patchy alopecia areata scalp (n=8), and alopecia totalis/universalis scalp (n=8). RNA was obtained with the PAXgene miRNA kit for fixed scalp, the miRNeasy kit for PBMCs, and the RNeasy kit for mouse skin. Amplification of TCRbeta CDR3 regions was done by immunoSEQ multiplex PCR using 35 Vbeta forward primers and 13 Jbeta reverse primers.

Library preparation used the immunoSEQ multiplex PCR assay. To provide template for TCR sequencing, every sample had RNA extracted and reverse transcribed into cDNA. SuperScript III was used for first-strand cDNA synthesis, primed with a 2:1 mix of oligo-dT and random hexamers. A synthetic immune receptor repertoire was used to gauge amplification bias, and whatever bias remained was removed computationally. Regarding the original processing steps: After raw reads were preprocessed to remove errors, the CDR3 was defined following IMGT conventions as running from the conserved cysteine to phenylalanine. Clonality was computed as 1 minus the Shannon entropy, with the entropy normalized by log2 of the number of productive unique TCRs. Scalp TCRbeta sequences were cross-referenced with sorted blood CD4 and CD8 repertoires so that the CD4 or CD8 identity of scalp clones could be inferred. Imported from immuneACCESS, the table was reduced by TCRdb to in-frame sequences with V and J called. These copies leave out some clones; in studies compared against another copy, an unresolved V gene accounts for under half, and the cause of the remainder is not known. V, J and clone size were drawn from that table, and D and trimming were deduced from the DNA. The table for this sample lists more than 110,000 clones; roughly 64% of them were counted only once. Together, the top ten hold under 6.5% of the sample.

Beyond this particular receptor, the publication reports: Resident alphabeta T cells in normal human skin are also sequenced, complicating scalp TCR repertoire analysis, unlike mouse skin dominated by gammadelta T cells. Shared TCR sequences between patients were less evident than in mice, which may be partly attributable to HLA diversity in the patient population. Lesional scalp, especially in alopecia totalis/universalis, showed higher clonality and more expanded CD8+ clones than normal scalp, suggesting antigenic drive.

The sample's time point label, decoded: baseline before oral tofacitinib. Lesional scalp punch biopsies and peripheral blood were collected from alopecia areata patients. PBMCs were isolated by density centrifugation and stained for CD3, CD4 and CD8, after which CD4+ and CD8+ T cells were sorted on a FACSAria. Sequences were derived from CD4+ T cells sorted from blood, sampled at week 0. This TCR derives from a human donor with alopecia areata. The chain is made from TRBV25-1 and TRBJ1-4; a tentative D call is TRBD1 (5 bases match). The sequence in DNA is TGTGCCAGCCGCAGTGGGCCGGGACGGGGGAATGAAAAACTGTTTTTT. Its product reads: CASRSGPGRGNEKLFF.